The T cell receptor (beta chain) under discussion was sequenced for a study of blood T cell repertoires in COVID-19. Study as a whole: PBMCs, B-cell-depleted T cells, or T cells provided the cDNA or gDNA that made up the material.

Data came from immunoSEQ multiplex PCR; TCRdb stores just in-frame clones and leaves some out. The sample has a few hundred thousand clones, approximately 90% seen once. Seattle's enrolled individuals joined amid active infection and were then monitored longitudinally. CDR3 length equals 15 residues. From germline, CDR1 is MGHRA and CDR2 YSYEKL. V was shortened by 4 bases and J by 0 bases, with 10 bases between the two germline ends. The V gene is TRBV4-1, the J gene TRBJ1-3; D gene unclear. The sample was peripheral blood. The sequence was collected from a woman aged 55-75 years with COVID-19, enrolled during active disease. CDR3 in amino acids: CASSRLEYSGNTIYF. The CDR3 nucleotides read TGCGCCAGCAGCCGACTAGAATACTCTGGAAACACCATATATTTT.